The 5 T cell receptor beta chains listed next were all sequenced from one sample in a study of T cell repertoires in cytomegalovirus infection. Each CDR3 protein gets one entry after TCRdb re-called the reads with MiXCR. Among fewer than 350,000 distinct CDR3 sequences, about 27% were seen once, and the ten largest hold 15% to 25%. The antigens these receptors bind are not known. The sample in question was cultured PBMCs, obtained from culture after CMV antigen stimulation. The receptor source for this set is a human donor in good health (CMV status not recorded). Some clones in this sample may be carry-over from other donors' samples.

The table lists this clonotype with a few counts. The CDR3 loop is CASSKLAGESYNEQFF. The CDR3 region has the DNA TGTGCCAGCAGCAAACTAGCGGGAGAATCCTACAATGAGCAGTTCTTC. The rearrangement joins TRBV12-3 or TRBV12-4 to TRBJ2-1, with TRBD2 matching over 11 bases. Trimming at V came to 6 bases and at J to 1 base, leaving 5 bases not matched to a gene. The CDR3 runs 16 residues.

This clonotype has more than one count but fewer than ten. The gene calls are TRBV11-2 and TRBJ1-1, with 8 bases that match TRBD1. The CDR3 is 15 amino acids. Germline V lookup: CDR1 SGHAT, CDR2 FQNNGV. V was pared by 0 bases and J by 1 base, with 1 base of the junction left unmatched. The CDR3 loop reads CASSLEGTGNTEAFF. The CDR3 DNA reads as TGTGCCAGCAGCTTAGAAGGGACAGGGAACACTGAAGCTTTCTTT.

The sample holds many counts of this clonotype. This sequence joins TRBV19 and TRBJ1-2; 7 bases map to TRBD1. From germline, CDR1 is LNHDA and CDR2 SQIVND (reference sequence). J gave up 0 bases and V 5 bases, and 12 bases lay outside the gene matches. This CDR3 is built from 17 residues. CDR3 nucleotides: TGTGCCAGTAGTTTTCGGGACAGCCTCGCCGCTAACTATGGCTACACCTTC. Its translation is CASSFRDSLAANYGYTF.

The CDR3 loop is CASSALTSGVDTQYF. The CDR3 nucleotides read TGTGCCAGCAGCGCGCTGACTAGTGGGGTAGATACGCAGTATTTT. The J gene is TRBJ2-3, the V gene TRBV5-4; D perhaps matches TRBD2 (6 bases). Trimming removed 4 bases from V and 5 bases from J, with 17 bases in between. The CDR3 consists of 15 residues. Germline V gives CDR1 SGHNT, CDR2 YYREEE (reference sequence).

The chain carries TRBV5-5 and TRBJ2-2, with 9 positions matching TRBD1. V was pared by 2 bases and J by 7 bases, with 9 bases of the junction left unmatched. CDR1 SGHKS and CDR2 YYEKEE come from the germline V gene (reference sequence). This CDR3 has 16 residues. The CDR3 protein is CASSLSGTGIGGELFF. As DNA, the CDR3 is TGTGCCAGCAGCTTATCCGGGACAGGGATTGGCGGGGAGCTGTTTTTT.